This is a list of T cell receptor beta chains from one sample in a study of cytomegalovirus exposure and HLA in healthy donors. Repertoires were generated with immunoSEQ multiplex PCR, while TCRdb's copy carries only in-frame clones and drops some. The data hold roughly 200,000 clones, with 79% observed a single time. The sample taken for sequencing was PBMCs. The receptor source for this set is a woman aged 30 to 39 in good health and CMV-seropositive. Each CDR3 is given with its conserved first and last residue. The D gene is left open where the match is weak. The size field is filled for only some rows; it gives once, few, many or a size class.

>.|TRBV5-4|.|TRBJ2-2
TGTGCCAGCAGCTTGGACAGGACGAACACCGGGGAGCTGTTTTTT
CASSLDRTNTGELFF
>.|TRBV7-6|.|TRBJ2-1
TGTGCCAGCAGCTTATCGACTAGGCCTTGGGAGCAGTTCTTC
CASSLSTRPWEQFF
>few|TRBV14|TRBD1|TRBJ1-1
TGTGCCAGCAGCGAACAGGGGGACACTGAAGCTTTCTTT
CASSEQGDTEAFF
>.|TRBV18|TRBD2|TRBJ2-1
TGTGCCAGCTCACCTCGGGGGACTAGCGGGCTCAATGAGCAGTTCTTC
CASSPRGTSGLNEQFF
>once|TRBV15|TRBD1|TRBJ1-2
TGTGCCACCAGCAGCCGGAGGACAGGAGAGGGCTACACCTTC
CATSSRRTGEGYTF
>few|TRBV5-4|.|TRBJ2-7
TGTGCCAGCAGCTTGGTCGACGAGCAGTACTTC
CASSLVDEQYF
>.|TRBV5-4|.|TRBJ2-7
TGTGCCAGCAGCTTGGGAGGGGAGGCCTACGAGCAGTACTTC
CASSLGGEAYEQYF
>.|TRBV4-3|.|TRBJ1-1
TGCGCCAGCAGCCAAGACCCAGTAATGAACACTGAAGCTTTCTTT
CASSQDPVMNTEAFF
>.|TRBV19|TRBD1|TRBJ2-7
TGTGCCAGTAGTCCGGGACAGGGATACTACGAGCAGTACTTC
CASSPGQGYYEQYF
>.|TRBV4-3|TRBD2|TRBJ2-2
TGCGCCAGCAGCCAAGAGGGGGGGATCGGCACCGGGGAGCTGTTTTTT
CASSQEGGIGTGELFF
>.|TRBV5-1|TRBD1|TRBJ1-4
TGCGCCAGCAGGTCCGGGACAGGGGGGTCAAAACTGTTTTTT
CASRSGTGGSKLFF
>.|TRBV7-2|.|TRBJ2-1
TGTGCCAGCAGCTCCCAGGGGGGACCCTACAATGAGCAGTTCTTC
CASSSQGGPYNEQFF
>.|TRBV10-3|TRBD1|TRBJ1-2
TGTGCCATCAGTGAGTATACGCAGGGGGCGCGAGGCTACACCTTC
CAISEYTQGARGYTF
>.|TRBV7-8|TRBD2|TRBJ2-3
TGTGCCAGCAGCACGAGACTAGCGGTGCATACGCAGTATTTT
CASSTRLAVHTQYF
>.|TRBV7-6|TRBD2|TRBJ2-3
TGTGCCAGCAGCTTATCCCAGCGGGAGCTTTTAAGGACAGATACGCAGTATTTT
CASSLSQRELLRTDTQYF
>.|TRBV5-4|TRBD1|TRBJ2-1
TGTGCCAGCAGCCAGACAGGGGTCGGCCACAATGAGCAGTTCTTC
CASSQTGVGHNEQFF
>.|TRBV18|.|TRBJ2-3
TGTGCCAGCTCAACAAGTGGGCTTAGCACAGATACGCAGTATTTT
CASSTSGLSTDTQYF
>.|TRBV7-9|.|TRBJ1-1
TGTGCCAGCAGCTTATGGGGCGACAGGCCGTCTAAAGGCACTGAAGCTTTCTTT
CASSLWGDRPSKGTEAFF
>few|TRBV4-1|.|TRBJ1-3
TGCGCCAGCAGCCAAGATCCGGGTCGGAGGGACTCTGGAAACACCATATATTTT
CASSQDPGRRDSGNTIYF
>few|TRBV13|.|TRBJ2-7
TGTGCCAGCAGCTCCTCGATGAGCTCCTACGAGCAGTACTTC
CASSSSMSSYEQYF
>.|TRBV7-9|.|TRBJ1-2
TGTGCCAGCAGCTTAGTCCGGGAGGCGTTCTACACCTTC
CASSLVREAFYTF
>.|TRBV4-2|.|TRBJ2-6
TGTGCCAGCAGCCAAGAACCGACGGGCTCTGGGGCCAACGTCCTGACTTTC
CASSQEPTGSGANVLTF
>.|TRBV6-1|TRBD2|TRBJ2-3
TGTGCCAGCATTGAAGCGGGAGGGCCTTCAGATACGCAGTATTTT
CASIEAGGPSDTQYF
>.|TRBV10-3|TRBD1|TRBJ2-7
TGTGCCATCAGTGAAGGTTTGGGACAGGGTATCGCCGAGCAGTACTTC
CAISEGLGQGIAEQYF
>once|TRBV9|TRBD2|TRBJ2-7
TGTGCCAGCAGCGTAGTGGGAACTAGCGGGAGCCACGAGCAGTACTTC
CASSVVGTSGSHEQYF
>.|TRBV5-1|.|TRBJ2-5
TGCGCCAGCAGCTTTGCCGGACAGTCAGAGACCCAGTACTTC
CASSFAGQSETQYF
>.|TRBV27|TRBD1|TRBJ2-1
TGTGCCAGCTCCGGGGACAGGGTTAATCATGAGCAGTTCTTC
CASSGDRVNHEQFF
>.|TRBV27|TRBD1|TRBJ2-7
TGTGCCAGCAGGTGGACAGGGGCCTCCTACGAGCAGTACTTC
CASRWTGASYEQYF
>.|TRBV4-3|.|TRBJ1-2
TGCGCCAGCAGCCAAGGAAGGGTAGACAGCGTCTATGGCTACACCTTC
CASSQGRVDSVYGYTF
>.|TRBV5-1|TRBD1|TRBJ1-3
TGCGCCAGCAGCCCCGGAACGGGACAGGGGGCTGGAAACACCATATATTTT
CASSPGTGQGAGNTIYF
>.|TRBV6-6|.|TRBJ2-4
TGTGCCAGCAGTGCGCAACGTCAGGGCATTCAGTACTTC
CASSAQRQGIQYF
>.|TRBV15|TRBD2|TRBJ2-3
TGTGCCACCAGCAGAGATGGGCTAGCGGGAGCTTGGGCAGATACGCAGTATTTT
CATSRDGLAGAWADTQYF
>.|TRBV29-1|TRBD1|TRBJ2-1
TGCAGCGTTAGGACAGGGCAATACAATGAGCAGTTCTTC
CSVRTGQYNEQFF
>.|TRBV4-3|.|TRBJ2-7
TGCGCCAGCAGCCAAGACAGGGCCCCCGTAAACGAGCAGTACTTC
CASSQDRAPVNEQYF
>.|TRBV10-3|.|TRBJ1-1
TGTGCCATCAGTACTTTTGGACACGCCGATAATGAAGCTTTCTTT
CAISTFGHADNEAFF
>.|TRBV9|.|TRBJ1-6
TGTGCCAGCAGCGTAGATTGGAGTTCACCCCTCCACTTT
CASSVDWSSPLHF
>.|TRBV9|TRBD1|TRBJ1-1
TGTGCCAGCAGTGCCGGGACAGGGGACACTGAAGCTTTCTTT
CASSAGTGDTEAFF
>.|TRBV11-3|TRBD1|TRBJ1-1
TGTGCCAGCAGATCGAGACAGGGCCTAGAAAGAGACACTGAAGCTTTCTTT
CASRSRQGLERDTEAFF
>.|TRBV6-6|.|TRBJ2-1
TGTGCCAGCAGTTACGGGAGGAGCTCCTACAATGAGCAGTTCTTC
CASSYGRSSYNEQFF
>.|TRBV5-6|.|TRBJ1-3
TGTGCCAGCAGCTTAGGGACTACTGGAAACACCATATATTTT
CASSLGTTGNTIYF
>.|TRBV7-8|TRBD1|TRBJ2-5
TGTGCCAGCAGCCGGGATGGGACAGGAGGAGAGACCCAGTACTTC
CASSRDGTGGETQYF
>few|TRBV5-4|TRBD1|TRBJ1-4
TGTGCCAGCAGCTCCCGGGACAGGGCTGAAAAACTGTTTTTT
CASSSRDRAEKLFF
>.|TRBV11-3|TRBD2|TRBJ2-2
TGTGCCAGCAGCTTAGATGGGACTAGCGGGAGTTTATACACCGGGGAGCTGTTTTTT
CASSLDGTSGSLYTGELFF
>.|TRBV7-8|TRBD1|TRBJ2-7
TGTGCCAGCAGTCTAGCGGGACAGGGGGCGAGCGTCTACGAGCAGTACTTC
CASSLAGQGASVYEQYF
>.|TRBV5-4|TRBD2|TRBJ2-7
TGTGCCAGCAGCACGGGACTAGCGGAGACCTACGAGCAGTACTTC
CASSTGLAETYEQYF
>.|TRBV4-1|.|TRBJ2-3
TGCGCCAGCAGCGAGCGAGGAGTGGCCTTCACAGATACGCAGTATTTT
CASSERGVAFTDTQYF
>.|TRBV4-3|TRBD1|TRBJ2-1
TGCGCCAGCAGCCAAGAGGACAGGACCTCCTACAATGAGCAGTTCTTC
CASSQEDRTSYNEQFF
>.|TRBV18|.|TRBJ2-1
TGTGCCAGCTCACCGGGAAGAGGGTACGAGCAGTTCTTC
CASSPGRGYEQFF
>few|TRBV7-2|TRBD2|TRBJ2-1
TGTGCCAGCAGCTTAGAGCGGACTAGCGGGAGGGGCGAGCAGTTCTTC
CASSLERTSGRGEQFF
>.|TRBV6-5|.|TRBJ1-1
TGTGCCAGCAGTTACTCGGGGGGACACACTGAAGCTTTCTTT
CASSYSGGHTEAFF